The sequence of this T cell receptor beta chain was determined in a study of T cell responses to AZD1222 COVID-19 vaccine. General study results and limits: After the peak T cell response, and only then, were repertoires sampled.

Some clones are missing from TCRdb's copy, which holds only in-frame ones; the method was immunoSEQ multiplex PCR. Among about 130,000 clones, 88% were seen once, and the ten largest hold roughly 20%. V lost 4 bases, J lost 1 base, and 16 bases stayed unmatched. Germline CDR1 and CDR2: GTSNPN and SVGIG (reference sequence). CDR3 length equals 21 residues. Concerning this clone itself: What it recognizes is unknown.

This sequence was found in an adult in good health. This material consisted of peripheral blood, taken on day 0 of MenACWY control vaccination. The chain joins TRBV30 to TRBJ2-6; TRBD2 agrees at 13 bases. Here the CDR3 DNA reads TGTGCCTGGACCCCTAAAGTCGGACTAGCGGGAGCATTATCTGGGGCCAACGTCCTGACTTTC. As protein: CAWTPKVGLAGALSGANVLTF.